A selection of T cell receptor beta chains follows, all from one sample in a study of blood T cell repertoires in COVID-19. Only in-frame clones appear in the TCRdb table, and some are missing; sequencing was by immunoSEQ multiplex PCR. The sample yields a few hundred thousand clones, about 91% seen once. Source material: PBMCs or T cells enriched from blood (not recorded which). The source of these receptors is a woman aged 40 to 50 who had recovered from COVID-19. The CDR3 runs from the conserved cysteine through the conserved F or W.

CDR3 protein	V gene	J gene
CASSLGGTFGRAFF	TRBV11-3	TRBJ1-1
CASSPPRTVFYNEQFF	TRBV6-2/TRBV6-3	TRBJ2-1
CASSTPGGVNTEAFF	TRBV27	TRBJ1-1
CSAYYYAFFF	TRBV20-1	TRBJ1-1
CAWSEIAGGLAQYF	TRBV30	TRBJ2-3
CASVETNTGELFF	TRBV28	TRBJ2-2
CSALGTGVSYEQYF	TRBV29-1	TRBJ2-7
CASRETQYF	TRBV2	TRBJ2-5
CASSRDYYNEQFF	TRBV6-2/TRBV6-3	TRBJ2-1
CASSQGAGGLGSPLHF	TRBV3-1/TRBV3-2	TRBJ1-6
CSVPGTSGSYEQYF	TRBV29-1	TRBJ2-7
CACLSQGLAPTGELFF	TRBV30	TRBJ2-2
CASNPAGMNTEAFF	TRBV19	TRBJ1-1
CASSAPGGHEQFF	TRBV2	TRBJ2-1
CASSLGTGKETQYF	TRBV5-6	TRBJ2-5
CASSKGARGYEQYF	TRBV21-1	TRBJ2-7
CASTRRFQANYGYTF	TRBV13	TRBJ1-2
CASRQAVTQYF	TRBV3-1/TRBV3-2	TRBJ2-3
CASTQGASGNNEQFF	TRBV14	TRBJ2-1
CASSPSAGTGELFF	TRBV7-2	TRBJ2-2
CASSQDGGRGTEAFF	TRBV4-3	TRBJ1-1
CSGGDPNGGELFF	TRBV29-1	TRBJ2-2
CASSLQGGNTEAFF	TRBV7-9	TRBJ1-1
CASSSTGGRTDTQYF	TRBV5-5	TRBJ2-3
CASNPGASYGHTGELFF	TRBV6-2/TRBV6-3	TRBJ2-2
CASFPQGLIANTGELFF	TRBV7-6	TRBJ2-2
CASSPGGDTQYF	TRBV18	TRBJ2-3
CASTGSGYTF	TRBV2	TRBJ1-2
CASSLTADYWTEAFF	TRBV7-3	TRBJ1-1
CASSLSELAVRNEQFF	TRBV7-9	TRBJ2-1
CATDMNTEAFF	TRBV19	TRBJ1-1
CASSISLGLDNEQFF	TRBV19	TRBJ2-1
CASSLGTSRIGELFF	TRBV7-2	TRBJ2-2
CASSVQASGSRDTQYF	TRBV9	TRBJ2-3